This paragraph covers one T cell receptor (beta chain) sequence. What it binds is not known. A second roughly 7 to 11 cycle PCR used barcoded and J-beta primers. CDR3-containing paired-end reads numbered at least 3 million in each sample. One entry per CDR3 protein results from TCRdb running MiXCR on the 5' RACE reads. The table records over 500,000 distinct CDR3 sequences, roughly a quarter of them present only once. Healthy Caucasian individuals from Russia aged about 6 to 100 were enrolled as donors. This entry comes from a study of blood T cells in healthy people across ages. Notes on the study in general: The study found more naive CD4+ cells and higher diversity in long-lived than aged donors. No conclusive comparison of naive versus antigen-experienced cells was possible with unsorted PBMCs.

The V segment lost 5 bases and the J segment 3 bases; nucleotides outside the gene matches: 6. Germline V gives CDR1 DFQATT, CDR2 SNEGSKA (reference sequence). The CDR3 is 15 amino acids. This sample was shared with a second study, whose subject was T cells of mothers and their children.

Source material: blood. The chain has TRBV20-1 and TRBJ2-5, with TRBD2 matching 13 bases. The origin of this receptor is a boy under 10 years old in good health. The CDR3 DNA reads TGCAGTGCTGTTCCCGGGACTAGCGGGAAAGAGACCCAGTACTTC. Protein sequence: CSAVPGTSGKETQYF.